Listed here are 20 T cell receptor beta chains from one sample, sequenced in a study of T cells in Graves' hyperthyroidism and ophthalmopathy. The CDR3 regions of TCR beta were amplified from RNA transcripts. TCR CDR3 underwent first-round RT-PCR with the HTBI primer set. TCRdb reanalysed the multiplex PCR reads using MiXCR and keeps one entry per CDR3 protein. The table shows around 300,000 distinct CDR3 sequences, with around 20% occurring only once. The sequenced sample consisted of blood. These receptors came from a man under 40 with Graves' ophthalmopathy.

This clonotype was found many times. The V call is TRBV2, the J call TRBJ1-5; tentative D call: TRBD1 (6 bases). The CDR3 sequence is 15 residues long. Trimming took off 5 bases at V and 6 bases at J, with 17 bases between the two ends. CDR1 is SNHLY, CDR2 FYNNEI, per germline. The CDR3 sequence is CASSTGTLVSQPQHF. The CDR3 DNA is TGTGCCAGCAGTACCGGGACATTGGTTAGTCAGCCCCAGCATTTT.

To note about this clonotype: A much larger clone differs from this one at a single base, so this may be a read error. This chain connects TRBV18 to TRBJ2-5, with D possibly TRBD2 on 6 matching bases. The CDR3 runs 12 residues. Germline V gene data show CDR1 as KGHSH and CDR2 as LQKENI. CDR3 in amino acids: CASPPGRETQYF. In DNA, the CDR3 is TGTGCCAGCCCACCGGGGAGGGAGACCCAGTACTTC. Supplemented by reference TRBV18 and TRBJ2-5, the full variable domain reads NAGVMQNPRHLVRRRGQEARLRCSPMKGHSHVYWYRQLPEEGLKFMVYLQKENIIDESGMPKERFSAEFPKEGPSILRIQQVVRGDSAAYFCASPPGRETQYFGPGTRLLVL.

J is TRBJ2-7 and V is TRBV4-2; no reliable D call. Germline lookup yields CDR1 LGHNA and CDR2 YNFKEQ. Trimming pared 4 bases from V and 6 bases from J, leaving 13 bases between. The CDR3 runs 13 residues. CDR3 protein: CASSLDNSIEQYF. The CDR3 DNA reads TGTGCCAGCAGCCTCGACAACTCGATCGAGCAGTACTTC.

The rearrangement joins TRBV6-5 to TRBJ2-7; D ambiguous. This CDR3 has 15 amino acids. The V and J ends lost 2 bases and 4 bases respectively, with 15 bases between them. Germline V gene data show CDR1 as MNHEY and CDR2 as SVGAGI. Written as DNA, the CDR3 is TGTGCCAGCAGTTACGGCTCGATACCACCATACGAGCAGTACTTC. This codes for CASSYGSIPPYEQYF.

The count of this clonotype is one. The chain is built from TRBV28 and TRBJ2-1; the D gene could be TRBD1 or TRBD2 (6 bases each). The V and J ends lost 7 bases and 6 bases respectively, with 10 bases between them. The V gene's germline CDR1 is MDHEN and CDR2 SYDVKM. CDR3 length equals 12 residues. The CDR3 bases are TGTGCCAGCACCCCGGGGGCCAATGAGCAGTTCTTC. It yields the protein CASTPGANEQFF.

This clonotype was recorded many times. The CDR3 loop is CASSPPSRGYNEQFF. CDR3 DNA: TGTGCCAGCAGCCCACCAAGCAGGGGGTACAATGAGCAGTTCTTC. The J gene is TRBJ2-1, the V gene TRBV11-1, with 7 nucleotides matching TRBD1. The germline V gene encodes CDR1 SGHAT and CDR2 FQDESV (reference sequence). The CDR3 length is 15 residues. After removal of 5 bases from V and 4 bases from J, the junction contained 8 bases not matched to a gene.

The chain joins TRBV9 to TRBJ2-2; TRBD1 matches at 9 bases. The CDR3 runs to 17 residues. Trimming at V came to 1 base and at J to 5 bases, leaving 9 bases not matched to a gene. Germline V CDR1 and CDR2: SGDLS, YYNGEE. CDR3 region: CASSVTDRDRVTGELFF. CDR3 DNA: TGTGCCAGCAGCGTAACAGACCGGGACAGGGTGACCGGGGAGCTGTTTTTT. Based on the CDR3 plus reference TRBV9 and TRBJ2-2, the full variable domain is DSGVTQTPKHLITATGQRVTLRCSPRSGDLSVYWYQQSLDQGLQFLIQYYNGEERAKGNILERFSAQQFPDLHSELNLSSLELGDSALYFCASSVTDRDRVTGELFFGEGSRLTVL.

The chain employs TRBV7-2 and TRBJ2-3, with 8 nucleotides matching TRBD2. The CDR3 has 16 residues. J was trimmed by 2 bases and V by 5 bases; bases with no gene match: 9. Germline CDR1 and CDR2: SGHTA and FQGNSA. For the CDR3, the DNA is TGTGCCAGCAGCACCGGGACTAGGCCATCCACAGATACGCAGTATTTT. Translation: CASSTGTRPSTDTQYF. Supplemented by reference TRBV7-2 and TRBJ2-3, the full variable domain reads GAGVSQSPSNKVTEKGKDVELRCDPISGHTALYWYRQSLGQGLEFLIYFQGNSAPDKSGLPSDRFSAERTGGSVSTLTIQRTQQEDSAVYLCASSTGTRPSTDTQYFGPGTRLTVL.

Of note for this clonotype: Germline is not matched at one junction end, which may reflect a read error. The CDR3 sequence: CVSSERRSRETQYF. CDR3 nucleotide sequence: TGTGTCAGCAGTGAAAGGCGATCTCGGGAGACCCAGTACTTC. V and J are TRBV2 and TRBJ2-5; D uncertain. From germline, CDR1 is SNHLY and CDR2 FYNNEI. CDR3 length equals 14 residues.

The chain uses TRBV5-1 and TRBJ2-7; TRBD1 or TRBD2 may be the D gene (5 bases each). Germline V gives CDR1 SGHRS, CDR2 YFSETQ. The ends were cut back, 0 bases at V and 1 base at J, with 8 bases in the middle. The CDR3 runs 14 residues. In nucleotides, the CDR3 is TGCGCCAGCAGCTTGGGGGACGAATCCTACGAGCAGTACTTC. Translated: CASSLGDESYEQYF.

This clonotype was detected many times. The rearrangement links TRBV5-6 to TRBJ2-5; no firm D call. The V end lost 0 bases, the J end lost 5 bases, and 11 bases lay between the germline ends. The CDR3 has 14 amino acids. Germline V gives CDR1 SGHDT, CDR2 YYEEEE. The CDR3 sequence: CASSLALVGETQYF. Written as DNA, the CDR3 is TGTGCCAGCAGCTTGGCCCTAGTCGGGGAGACCCAGTACTTC.

This clonotype was observed many times. This chain connects TRBV3-1 to TRBJ2-7; D is uncertain. V dropped 0 bases and J dropped 2 bases, with 20 bases sitting between them. Germline lookup yields CDR1 LGHDT and CDR2 YNNKEL (reference sequence). The CDR3 loop spans 18 amino acids. The CDR3 sequence is CASSQESPFRRVTYEQYF. CDR3 sequence (DNA): TGTGCCAGCAGCCAAGAAAGCCCTTTTAGACGGGTGACCTACGAGCAGTACTTC.

In nucleotides, the CDR3 is TGTGCCAGCAGTTCTCTCCTCTCCTACAATGAGCAGTTCTTC. Its translation: CASSSLLSYNEQFF. The chain combines TRBV6-2 or TRBV6-3 with TRBJ2-1; D call uncertain. This CDR3 has 14 residues. Trimming took 4 bases from V and 0 from J, leaving 7 bases between them. CDR1 MNHEY and CDR2 SVGEGT come from the germline V gene.

In this sample, this clonotype turned up a few times. The gene calls are TRBV5-1 and TRBJ2-3; 7 nucleotides align to TRBD1. V was clipped by 1 base and J by 2 bases; unmatched bases: 7. CDR3 length equals 16 residues. Germline values: CDR1 SGHRS, CDR2 YFSETQ. CDR3 DNA: TGCGCCAGCAGCTTGAGGGGGCCCCCTCTCACAGATACGCAGTATTTT. The encoded protein is CASSLRGPPLTDTQYF.

V usage is TRBV20-1 and J usage is TRBJ2-5; 11 bases match TRBD2. V shed 5 bases and J 3 bases; nucleotides not matched to a gene: 8. The germline CDR1 and CDR2 sequences are DFQATT and SNEGSKA (reference sequence). The CDR3 covers 15 residues. DNA of the CDR3: TGCAGTGCTGGGATGTCGGGACTAGCGGAAGAGACCCAGTACTTC. This sequence encodes CSAGMSGLAEETQYF.

There are a few counts of this clonotype. CDR3 bases: TGTGCCAGCAGTATAGACAGGGGAGGTCAGCCCCAGCATTTT. Its translation is CASSIDRGGQPQHF. This rearrangement joins TRBV6-1 to TRBJ1-5; 8 nucleotides align to TRBD1. The CDR3 totals 14 residues. CDR1 is MNHNS and CDR2 is SASEGT in the germline V gene. V gave up 5 bases and J gave up 6 bases; unmatched junction bases: 6.

This clonotype was found once. V usage is TRBV20-1 and J usage is TRBJ2-1; TRBD2 agrees at 9 bases. The germline V gene has CDR1 DFQATT and CDR2 SNEGSKA (reference sequence). Trimming at V came to 0 bases and at J to 2 bases, leaving 2 bases not matched to a gene. This CDR3 region has 15 residues. The CDR3 nucleotides read TGCAGTGCTAGAGATCAGCGGGGGGCCTACAATGAGCAGTTCTTC. Translated: CSARDQRGAYNEQFF.

This clonotype was picked up many times. J is TRBJ2-7 and V is TRBV11-3; 7 bases are a match to TRBD2. This CDR3 contains 15 residues. Trimming took 0 bases from V and 2 from J; bases not matched to a gene: 4. Germline V gene sequence: CDR1 SGHNT, CDR2 YENEEA. CDR3 nucleotide sequence: TGTGCCAGCAGCTTAGAGGGAGGGATTGCCTACGAGCAGTACTTC. Its protein is CASSLEGGIAYEQYF.

The CDR3, as DNA: TGCAGCGTTTCGAACACTGAAGCTTTCTTT. This translates into CSVSNTEAFF. The chain joins TRBV29-1 to TRBJ1-1; D call uncertain. Germline V CDR1 and CDR2: SQVTM, ANQGSEA. Trimming cost V 5 bases and J 1 base, with 2 bases left between them. CDR3 length equals 10 residues.

This clonotype has more than one count but fewer than ten. V is TRBV5-1 and J is TRBJ1-2; 12 nucleotides line up with TRBD1. The germline gives CDR1 SGHRS, CDR2 YFSETQ. Trimming cost V 4 bases and J 8 bases; bases outside gene matches: 6. The CDR3 consists of 14 residues. In DNA, the CDR3 is TGCGCCAGCAGCCCGGGACAGGGGGCTAGGGGCTACACCTTC. Amino acids: CASSPGQGARGYTF. The whole variable domain, remainder taken from reference TRBV5-1 and TRBJ1-2, is KAGVTQTPRYLIKTRGQQVTLSCSPISGHRSVSWYQQTPGQGLQFLFEYFSETQRNKGNFPGRFSGRQFSNSRSEMNVSTLELGDSALYLCASSPGQGARGYTFGSGTRLTVV.